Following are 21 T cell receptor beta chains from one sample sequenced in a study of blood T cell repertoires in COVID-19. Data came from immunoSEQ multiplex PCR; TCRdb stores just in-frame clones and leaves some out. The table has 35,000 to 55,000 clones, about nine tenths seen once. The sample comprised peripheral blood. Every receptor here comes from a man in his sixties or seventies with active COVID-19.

As DNA, the CDR3 is TGTGCCAGCAGTAAAACTAGCGGGGGACCAGATACGCAGTATTTT. Its translation: CASSKTSGGPDTQYF. The J gene is TRBJ2-3, the V gene TRBV6-5, with 11 bases that match TRBD2. Per the germline V gene, CDR1 is MNHEY and CDR2 is SVGAGI. This CDR3 has 15 amino acids. With 5 bases clipped from V and 4 bases from J, the junction kept 5 bases outside the gene matches.

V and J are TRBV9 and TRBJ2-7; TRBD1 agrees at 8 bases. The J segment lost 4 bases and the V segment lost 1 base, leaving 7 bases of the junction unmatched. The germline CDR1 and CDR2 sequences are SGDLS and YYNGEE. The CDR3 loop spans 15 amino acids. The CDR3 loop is CASSVTSDRGYEQYF. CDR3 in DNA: TGTGCCAGCAGCGTAACTTCCGACAGGGGTTACGAGCAGTACTTC.

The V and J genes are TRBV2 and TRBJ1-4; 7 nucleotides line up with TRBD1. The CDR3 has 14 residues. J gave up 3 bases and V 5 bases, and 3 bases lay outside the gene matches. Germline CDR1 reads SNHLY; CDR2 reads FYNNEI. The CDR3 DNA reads TGTGCCAGCAGTCTCCAGGGGGCTAATGAAAAACTGTTTTTT. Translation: CASSLQGANEKLFF.

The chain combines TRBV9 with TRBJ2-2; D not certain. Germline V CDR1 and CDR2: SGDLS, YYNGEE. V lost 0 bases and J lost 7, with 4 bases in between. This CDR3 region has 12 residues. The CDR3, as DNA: TGTGCCAGCAGCGTAGCCAGCGGGGAGCTGTTTTTT. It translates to CASSVASGELFF. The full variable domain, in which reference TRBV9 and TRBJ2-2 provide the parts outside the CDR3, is DSGVTQTPKHLITATGQRVTLRCSPRSGDLSVYWYQQSLDQGLQFLIQYYNGEERAKGNILERFSAQQFPDLHSELNLSSLELGDSALYFCASSVASGELFFGEGSRLTVL.

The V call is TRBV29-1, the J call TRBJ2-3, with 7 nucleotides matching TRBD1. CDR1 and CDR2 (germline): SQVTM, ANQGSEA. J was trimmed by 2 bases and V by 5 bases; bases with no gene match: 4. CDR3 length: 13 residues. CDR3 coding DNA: TGCAGCGTTCCGGGACAGCCCACAGATACGCAGTATTTT. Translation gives CSVPGQPTDTQYF.

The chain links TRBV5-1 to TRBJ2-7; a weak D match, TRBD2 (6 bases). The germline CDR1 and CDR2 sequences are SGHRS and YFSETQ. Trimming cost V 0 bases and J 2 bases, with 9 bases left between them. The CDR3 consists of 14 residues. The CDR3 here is CASSLAGGTYEQYF. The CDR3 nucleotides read TGCGCCAGCAGCTTGGCCGGGGGAACCTACGAGCAGTACTTC.

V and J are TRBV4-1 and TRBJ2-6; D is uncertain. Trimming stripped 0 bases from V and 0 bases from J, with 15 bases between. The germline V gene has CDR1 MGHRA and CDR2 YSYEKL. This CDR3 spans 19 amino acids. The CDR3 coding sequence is TGCGCCAGCAGCCAAGATTTCTTCCAGGCGACCTCTGGGGCCAACGTCCTGACTTTC. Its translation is CASSQDFFQATSGANVLTF.

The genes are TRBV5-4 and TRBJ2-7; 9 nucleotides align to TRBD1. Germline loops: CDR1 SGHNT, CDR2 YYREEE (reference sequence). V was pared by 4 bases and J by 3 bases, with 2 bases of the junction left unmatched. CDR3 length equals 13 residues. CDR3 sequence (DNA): TGTGCCAGCAGCCGGGACAGGGTCTACGAGCAGTACTTC. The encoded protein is CASSRDRVYEQYF.

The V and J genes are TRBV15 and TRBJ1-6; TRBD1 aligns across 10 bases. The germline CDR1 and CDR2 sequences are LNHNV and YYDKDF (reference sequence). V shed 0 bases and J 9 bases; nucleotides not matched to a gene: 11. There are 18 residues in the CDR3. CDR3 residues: CATSRDTNTGTGVSPLHF. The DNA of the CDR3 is TGTGCCACCAGCAGAGACACAAACACCGGGACAGGGGTTTCACCCCTCCACTTT.

The CDR3 reads CASTSTGTSLETQYF. The CDR3 DNA is TGTGCCAGTACCTCGACCGGGACTAGCTTGGAGACCCAGTACTTC. V and J are TRBV19 and TRBJ2-5; the match to TRBD2 covers 9 bases. Unmatched junction bases numbered 11, after V lost 7 bases and J lost 5 bases. The CDR3 is 15 residues long. Germline V lookup: CDR1 LNHDA, CDR2 SQIVND (reference sequence). Variable domain in full (rest from reference TRBV19 and TRBJ2-5): DGGITQSPKYLFRKEGQNVTLSCEQNLNHDAMYWYRQDPGQGLRLIYYSQIVNDFQKGDIAEGYSVSREKKESFPLTVTSAQKNPTAFYLCASTSTGTSLETQYFGPGTRLLVL.

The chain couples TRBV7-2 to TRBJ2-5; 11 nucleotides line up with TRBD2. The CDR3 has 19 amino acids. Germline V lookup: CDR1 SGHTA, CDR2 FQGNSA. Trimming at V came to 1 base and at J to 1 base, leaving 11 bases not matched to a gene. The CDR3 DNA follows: TGTGCCAGCAGCTTAGGGACTAGCGGGTTGATAGGGGGCCAAGAGACCCAGTACTTC. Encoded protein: CASSLGTSGLIGGQETQYF.

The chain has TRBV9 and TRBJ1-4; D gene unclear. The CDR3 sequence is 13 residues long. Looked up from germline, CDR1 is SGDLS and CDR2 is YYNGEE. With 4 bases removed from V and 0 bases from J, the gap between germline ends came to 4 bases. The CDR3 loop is CASSPATNEKLFF. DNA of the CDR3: TGTGCCAGCAGCCCTGCAACTAATGAAAAACTGTTTTTT. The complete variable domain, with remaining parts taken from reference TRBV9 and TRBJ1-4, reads DSGVTQTPKHLITATGQRVTLRCSPRSGDLSVYWYQQSLDQGLQFLIQYYNGEERAKGNILERFSAQQFPDLHSELNLSSLELGDSALYFCASSPATNEKLFFGSGTQLSVL.

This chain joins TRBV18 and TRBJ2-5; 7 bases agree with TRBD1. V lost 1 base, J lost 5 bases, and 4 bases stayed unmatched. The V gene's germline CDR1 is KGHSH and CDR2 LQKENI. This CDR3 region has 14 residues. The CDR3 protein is CASSPQGARETQYF. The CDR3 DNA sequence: TGTGCCAGCTCACCACAGGGGGCTCGGGAGACCCAGTACTTC. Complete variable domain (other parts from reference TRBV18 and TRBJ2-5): NAGVMQNPRHLVRRRGQEARLRCSPMKGHSHVYWYRQLPEEGLKFMVYLQKENIIDESGMPKERFSAEFPKEGPSILRIQQVVRGDSAAYFCASSPQGARETQYFGPGTRLLVL.

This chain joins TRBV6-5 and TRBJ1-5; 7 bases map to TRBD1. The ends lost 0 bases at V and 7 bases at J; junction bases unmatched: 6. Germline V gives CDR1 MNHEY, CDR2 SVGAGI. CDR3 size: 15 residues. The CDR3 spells CASSYSFQGGQPQHF. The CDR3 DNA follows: TGTGCCAGCAGTTACTCTTTCCAGGGGGGCCAGCCCCAGCATTTT.

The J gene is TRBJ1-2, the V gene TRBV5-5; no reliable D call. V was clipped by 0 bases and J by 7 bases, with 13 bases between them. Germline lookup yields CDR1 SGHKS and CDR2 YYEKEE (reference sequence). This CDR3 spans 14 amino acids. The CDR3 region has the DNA TGTGCCAGCAGCTTGGCCTGGAGGGTACGTGGCTACACCTTC. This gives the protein CASSLAWRVRGYTF.

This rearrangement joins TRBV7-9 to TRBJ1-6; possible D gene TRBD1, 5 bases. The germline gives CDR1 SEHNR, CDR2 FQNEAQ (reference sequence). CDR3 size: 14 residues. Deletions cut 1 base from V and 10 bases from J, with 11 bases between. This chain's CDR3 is CASSLVSRVSPLHF. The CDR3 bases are TGTGCCAGCAGCTTAGTTTCCAGGGTCTCACCCCTCCACTTT.

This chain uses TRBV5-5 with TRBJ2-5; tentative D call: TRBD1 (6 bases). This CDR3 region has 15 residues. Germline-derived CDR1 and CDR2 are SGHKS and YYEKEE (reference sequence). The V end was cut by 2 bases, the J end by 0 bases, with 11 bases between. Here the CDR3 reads CASSFLDRYQETQYF. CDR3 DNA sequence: TGTGCCAGCAGCTTTTTAGACAGGTACCAAGAGACCCAGTACTTC.

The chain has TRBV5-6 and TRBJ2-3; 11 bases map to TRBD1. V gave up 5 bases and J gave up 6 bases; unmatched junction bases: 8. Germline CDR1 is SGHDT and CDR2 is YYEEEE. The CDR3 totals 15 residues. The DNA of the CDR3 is TGTGCCAGCAGATTCCGGGACAGGGGGGCCGATACGCAGTATTTT. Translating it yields CASRFRDRGADTQYF.

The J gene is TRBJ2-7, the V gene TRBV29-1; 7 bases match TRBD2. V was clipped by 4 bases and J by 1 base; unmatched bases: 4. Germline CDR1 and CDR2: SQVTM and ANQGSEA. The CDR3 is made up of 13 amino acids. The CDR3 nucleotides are TGCAGCGTTGGAGGCGGGGGATCCTACGAGCAGTACTTC. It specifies CSVGGGGSYEQYF.

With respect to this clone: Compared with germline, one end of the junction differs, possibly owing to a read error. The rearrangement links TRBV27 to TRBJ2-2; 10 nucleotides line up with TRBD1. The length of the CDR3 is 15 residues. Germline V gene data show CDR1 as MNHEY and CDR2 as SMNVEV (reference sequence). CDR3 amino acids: CASKRGTGVTGKLFF. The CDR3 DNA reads TGTGCCAGCAAAAGGGGGACAGGGGTCACCGGGAAGCTGTTTTTT.

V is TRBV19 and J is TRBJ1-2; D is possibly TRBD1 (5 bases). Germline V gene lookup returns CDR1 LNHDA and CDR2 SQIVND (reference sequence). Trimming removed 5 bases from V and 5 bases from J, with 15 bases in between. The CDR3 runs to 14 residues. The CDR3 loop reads CASSRQGNSYGYTF. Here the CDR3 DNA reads TGTGCCAGTAGTCGCCAGGGAAATTCTTATGGCTACACCTTC.